In its sample, the clone carrying this T cell receptor beta chain was seen a few times. A second about 6 to 11 cycle PCR used barcoded and J-beta primers. TCRdb re-called the 5' RACE reads with MiXCR, one entry per CDR3 protein. The table lists around 800,000 distinct CDR3 sequences, 62% of them singletons. The data were obtained in a study of blood T cells in healthy people across ages. This clonotype was sampled from a man younger than 45 in good health. Sequenced: blood.

This chain's CDR3 is CASSVRHGGDEQFF. The CDR3, as DNA: TGTGCCAGCAGTGTCCGACACGGGGGGGATGAGCAGTTCTTC. The gene calls are TRBV2 and TRBJ2-1, with 8 bases aligning to TRBD2. This CDR3 has 14 residues. Germline V lookup: CDR1 SNHLY, CDR2 FYNNEI. V lost 4 bases to trimming and J lost 8 bases; unmatched junction nucleotides: 7.